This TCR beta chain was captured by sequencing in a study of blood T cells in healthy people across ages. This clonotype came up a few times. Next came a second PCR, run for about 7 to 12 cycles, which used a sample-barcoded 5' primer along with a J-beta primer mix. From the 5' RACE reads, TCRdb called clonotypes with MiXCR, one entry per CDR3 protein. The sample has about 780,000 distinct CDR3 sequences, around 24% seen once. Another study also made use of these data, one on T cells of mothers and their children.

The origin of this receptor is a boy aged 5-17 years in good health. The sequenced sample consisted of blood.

The CDR3 DNA is TGTGCCAGCAGTTTACCTGTCGGAAGCAGCACAGATACGCAGTATTTT. Encoded protein: CASSLPVGSSTDTQYF. V gene TRBV28 combines with J gene TRBJ2-3; D is uncertain. This CDR3 region has 16 residues. V lost 2 bases and J 0 bases, leaving 12 bases between the germline ends. Germline loops: CDR1 MDHEN, CDR2 SYDVKM.